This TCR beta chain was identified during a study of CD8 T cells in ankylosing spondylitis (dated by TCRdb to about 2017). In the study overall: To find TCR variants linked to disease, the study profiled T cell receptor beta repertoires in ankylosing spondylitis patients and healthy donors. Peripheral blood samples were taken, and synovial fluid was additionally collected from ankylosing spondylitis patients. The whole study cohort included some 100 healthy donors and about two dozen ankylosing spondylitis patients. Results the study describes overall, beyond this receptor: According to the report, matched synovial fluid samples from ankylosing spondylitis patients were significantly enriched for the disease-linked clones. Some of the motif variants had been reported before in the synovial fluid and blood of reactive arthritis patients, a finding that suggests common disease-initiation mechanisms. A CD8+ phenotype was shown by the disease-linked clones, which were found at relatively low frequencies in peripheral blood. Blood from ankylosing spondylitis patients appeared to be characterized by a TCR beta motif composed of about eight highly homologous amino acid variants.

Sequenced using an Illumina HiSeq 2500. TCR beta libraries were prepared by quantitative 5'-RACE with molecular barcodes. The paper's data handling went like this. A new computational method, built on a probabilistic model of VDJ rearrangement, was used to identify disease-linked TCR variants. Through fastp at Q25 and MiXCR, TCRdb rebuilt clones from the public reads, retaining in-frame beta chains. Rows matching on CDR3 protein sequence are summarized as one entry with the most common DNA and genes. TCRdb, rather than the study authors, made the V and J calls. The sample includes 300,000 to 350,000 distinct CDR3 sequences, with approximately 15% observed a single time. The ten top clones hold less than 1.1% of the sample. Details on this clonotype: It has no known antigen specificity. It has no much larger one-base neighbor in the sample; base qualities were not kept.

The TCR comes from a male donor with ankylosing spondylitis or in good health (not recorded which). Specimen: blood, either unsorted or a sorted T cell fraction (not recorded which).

The sequence in DNA is TGTGCCAGCAGTTTAAGGGAAGCGGGGGGGGAATACGAGCAGTACTTC. Translated, it gives CASSLREAGGEYEQYF. Recombination joined TRBV27 with TRBJ2-7, and TRBD2 aligns with 10 junction nucleotides. CDR1 and CDR2 are drawn from the germline V gene (reference sequence): MNHEY, SMNVEV. V loses 2 bases at its end and J loses 4 bases; junction bases beyond the gene matches: 8. There are 16 amino acids in the CDR3, from cysteine to phenylalanine inclusive. Only the CDR3 part of the read is kept: 48 bases, read in frame from the first base.